The 2 T cell receptor beta chains below come from one sample, sequenced in a study of identical twins. TCRdb called the 5' RACE reads again in MiXCR, with one record for every CDR3 protein. The sample carries approximately 350,000 distinct CDR3 sequences, more than 9% recorded once. The same data also went into a second study, on yellow fever vaccine responses in identical twins.

The sequenced sample consisted of CD8+ T cells sorted from blood. The receptors were sampled from a woman under 30 in good health.

This clonotype was recorded many times. J is TRBJ2-1 and V is TRBV10-3; 9 bases are shared with TRBD2. After removal of 1 base from V and 6 bases from J, the junction contained 7 bases not matched to a gene. Germline V gene sequence: CDR1 ENHRY, CDR2 SYGVKD. The CDR3 is 16 amino acids. The CDR3 region has the DNA TGTGCCATCAGTGAGTTTGCTAGCGGGAAATCCAATGAGCAGTTCTTC. This gives the protein CAISEFASGKSNEQFF.

This clonotype was detected only a few times. This chain uses TRBV2 with TRBJ2-3; 9 nucleotides line up with TRBD1. Looked up from germline, CDR1 is SNHLY and CDR2 is FYNNEI. The junction had 17 bases not matched to a gene; V was cut back by 4 bases and J by 9 bases. The CDR3 is 17 residues long. CDR3 amino acids: CASSAIKYTGQGFTQYF. The CDR3 DNA is TGTGCCAGCAGTGCTATCAAATATACGGGACAGGGATTCACGCAGTATTTT.